This TCR beta chain was obtained from a study of T cells after yellow fever vaccination. The study's findings and limits: The booster response re-showed most primary clones: over 95% CD4, around 90% CD8. Abundant bulk-derived clonotypes could contaminate FACS-sorted repertoires. A small proportion of clonotypes was detected in both the CD4 and CD8 compartments.

From the 5' RACE reads, TCRdb called clonotypes with MiXCR, one entry per CDR3 protein. The table has about 580,000 distinct CDR3 sequences, 17% seen once. Points on this clonotype: No antigen is known for it.

CDR3 length: 13 amino acids. CDR1 SQVTM and CDR2 ANQGSEA come from the germline V gene. Trimming stripped 7 bases from V and 5 bases from J, with 16 bases between. This receptor was taken from a man younger than 35 who received the YFV17D yellow fever vaccine. J is TRBJ2-3 and V is TRBV29-1, with a tentative D call TRBD2 (5 bases). Material: PBMCs, obtained 5 days after the first yellow fever vaccination. The CDR3 loop reads CSAARGIGDTQYF. The CDR3 nucleotides read TGCAGCGCCGCCCGAGGGATAGGAGATACGCAGTATTTT.